The present TCR beta chain was sequenced within a study of radiation and T cells in renal cell carcinoma. Whole-study context: Nephrectomy followed 15 Gy stereotactic body radiation by 4 weeks.

This CDR3 is 15 amino acids long. V was pared by 6 bases and J by 1 base, with 15 bases between. CDR1 MDHEN and CDR2 SYDVKM come from the germline V gene. General study findings and limits: Top tumor clonotypes rose in blood 2 weeks post-radiation, then contracted.

Here immunoSEQ multiplex PCR was the method, and the copy in TCRdb shows in-frame clones only, minus some. This table holds approximately 120,000 clones, roughly four fifths found once. Concerning this clone: Its antigen is undetermined.

The time point was: blood 2 weeks post-SBRT. Specified treatment: 15 Gy SBRT to primary tumor, nephrectomy 4 weeks later. This clonotype was sampled from a man aged 50-60 years with renal cell carcinoma. Here the sequenced sample was blood, taken from a patient whose treatment included radiotherapy and nephrectomy. The genes are TRBV28 and TRBJ1-1; possible D gene TRBD1, 5 bases. CDR3 residues: CASRPPTGANTEAFF. CDR3 in DNA: TGTGCCAGCAGACCCCCCACCGGGGCGAACACTGAAGCTTTCTTT. The full variable domain, rest sourced from reference TRBV28 and TRBJ1-1, is DVKVTQSSRYLVKRTGEKVFLECVQDMDHENMFWYRQDPGLGLRLIYFSYDVKMKEKGDIPEGYSVSREKKERFSLILESASTNQTSMYLCASRPPTGANTEAFFGQGTRLTVV.